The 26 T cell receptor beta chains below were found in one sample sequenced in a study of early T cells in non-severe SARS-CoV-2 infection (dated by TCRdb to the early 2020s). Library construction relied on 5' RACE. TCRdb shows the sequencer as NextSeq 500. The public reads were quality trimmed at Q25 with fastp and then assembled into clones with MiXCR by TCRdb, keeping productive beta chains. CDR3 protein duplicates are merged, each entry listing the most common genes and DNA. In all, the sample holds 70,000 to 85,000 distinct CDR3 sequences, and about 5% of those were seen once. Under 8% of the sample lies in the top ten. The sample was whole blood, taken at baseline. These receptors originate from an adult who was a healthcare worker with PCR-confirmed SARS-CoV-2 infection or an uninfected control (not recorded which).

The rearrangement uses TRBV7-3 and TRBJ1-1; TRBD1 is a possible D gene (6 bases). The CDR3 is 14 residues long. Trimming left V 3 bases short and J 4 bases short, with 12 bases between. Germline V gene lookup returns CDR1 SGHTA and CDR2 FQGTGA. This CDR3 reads CASSFAGAPTEAFF. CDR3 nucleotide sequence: TGTGCCAGCAGCTTTGCGGGGGCCCCCACTGAAGCTTTCTTT.

In nucleotides, the CDR3 is TGTGCCAGCAGTTCCCGGGACAGCCCCTACGAGCAGTACTTC. As protein: CASSSRDSPYEQYF. The rearrangement joins TRBV11-3 to TRBJ2-7, with TRBD1 matching over 7 bases. CDR1 and CDR2 (germline): SGHNT, YENEEA. The V and J ends lost 6 bases and 2 bases, in that order; junction bases with no gene match: 7. This CDR3 has 14 amino acids.

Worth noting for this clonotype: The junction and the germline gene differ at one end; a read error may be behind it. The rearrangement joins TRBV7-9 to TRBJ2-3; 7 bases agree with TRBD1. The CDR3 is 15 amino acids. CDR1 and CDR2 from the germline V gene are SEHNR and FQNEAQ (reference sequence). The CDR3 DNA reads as TGTGTCAGCAGCTTAAGGGACAGTAGCACAGATACGCAGTATTTT. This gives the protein CVSSLRDSSTDTQYF.

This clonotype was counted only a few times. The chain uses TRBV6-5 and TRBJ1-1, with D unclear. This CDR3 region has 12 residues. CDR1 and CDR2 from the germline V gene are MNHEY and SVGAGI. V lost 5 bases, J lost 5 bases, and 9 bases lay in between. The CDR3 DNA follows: TGTGCCAGCAGTCCTTGGGGAACTGAAGCTTTCTTT. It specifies CASSPWGTEAFF.

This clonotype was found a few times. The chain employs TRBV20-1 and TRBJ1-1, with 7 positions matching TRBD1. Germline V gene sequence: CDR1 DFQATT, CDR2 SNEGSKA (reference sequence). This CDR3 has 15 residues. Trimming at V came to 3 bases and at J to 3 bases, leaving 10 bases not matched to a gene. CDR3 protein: CSARTDRAGDTEAFF. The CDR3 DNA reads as TGCAGTGCTAGGACAGACAGGGCGGGGGACACTGAAGCTTTCTTT.

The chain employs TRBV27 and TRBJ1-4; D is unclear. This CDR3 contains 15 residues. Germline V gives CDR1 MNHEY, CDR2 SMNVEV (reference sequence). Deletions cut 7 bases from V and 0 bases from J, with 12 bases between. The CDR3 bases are TGTGCCAGCATCCAATACCGCACAACTAATGAAAAACTGTTTTTT. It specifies CASIQYRTTNEKLFF.

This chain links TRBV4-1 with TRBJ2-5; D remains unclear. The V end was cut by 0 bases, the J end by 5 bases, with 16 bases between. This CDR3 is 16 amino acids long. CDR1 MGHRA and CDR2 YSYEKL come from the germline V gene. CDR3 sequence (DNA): TGCGCCAGCAGCCAAGACCCTCCGGCAGGAAAGGAGACCCAGTACTTC. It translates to CASSQDPPAGKETQYF.

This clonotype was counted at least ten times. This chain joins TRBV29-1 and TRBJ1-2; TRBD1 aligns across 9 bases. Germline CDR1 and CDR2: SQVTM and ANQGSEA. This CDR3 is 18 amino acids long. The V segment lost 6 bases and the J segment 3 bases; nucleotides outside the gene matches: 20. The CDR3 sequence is CSVRGQGTTSLSYYGYTF. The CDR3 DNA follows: TGCAGCGTCCGAGGACAGGGGACGACTTCACTCAGTTACTATGGCTACACCTTC. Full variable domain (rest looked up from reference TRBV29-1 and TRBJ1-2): SAVISQKPSRDICQRGTSLTIQCQVDSQVTMMFWYRQQPGQSLTLIATANQGSEATYESGFVIDKFPISRPNLTFSTLTVSNMSPEDSSIYLCSVRGQGTTSLSYYGYTFGSGTRLTVV.

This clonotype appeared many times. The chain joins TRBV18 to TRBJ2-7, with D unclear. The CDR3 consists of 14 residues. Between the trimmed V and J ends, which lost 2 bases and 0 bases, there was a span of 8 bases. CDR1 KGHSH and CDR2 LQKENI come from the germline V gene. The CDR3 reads CASSPFGSSYEQYF. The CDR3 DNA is TGTGCCAGCTCACCATTTGGCAGCTCCTACGAGCAGTACTTC.

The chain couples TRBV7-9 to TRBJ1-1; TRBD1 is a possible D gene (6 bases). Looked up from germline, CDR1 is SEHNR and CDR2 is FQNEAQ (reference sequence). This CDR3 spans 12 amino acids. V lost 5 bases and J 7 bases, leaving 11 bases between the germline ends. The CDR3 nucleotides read TGTGCCAGCAGCACCTCAGGGGTTGAAGCTTTCTTT. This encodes CASSTSGVEAFF.

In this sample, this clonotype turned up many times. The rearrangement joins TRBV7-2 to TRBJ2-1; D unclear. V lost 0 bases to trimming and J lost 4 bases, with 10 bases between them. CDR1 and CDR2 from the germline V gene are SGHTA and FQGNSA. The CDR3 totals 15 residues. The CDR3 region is CASSLAPGRYNEQFF. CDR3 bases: TGTGCCAGCAGCTTAGCACCCGGACGGTACAATGAGCAGTTCTTC.

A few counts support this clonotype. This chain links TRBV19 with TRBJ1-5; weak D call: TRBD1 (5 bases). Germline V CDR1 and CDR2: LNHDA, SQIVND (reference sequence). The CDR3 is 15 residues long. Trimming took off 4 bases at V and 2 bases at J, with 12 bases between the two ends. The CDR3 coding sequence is TGTGCCAGTAGTAGGTCCTGGGGGGGCAATCAGCCCCAGCATTTT. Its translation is CASSRSWGGNQPQHF. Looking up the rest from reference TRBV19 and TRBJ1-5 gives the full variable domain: DGGITQSPKYLFRKEGQNVTLSCEQNLNHDAMYWYRQDPGQGLRLIYYSQIVNDFQKGDIAEGYSVSREKKESFPLTVTSAQKNPTAFYLCASSRSWGGNQPQHFGDGTRLSIL.

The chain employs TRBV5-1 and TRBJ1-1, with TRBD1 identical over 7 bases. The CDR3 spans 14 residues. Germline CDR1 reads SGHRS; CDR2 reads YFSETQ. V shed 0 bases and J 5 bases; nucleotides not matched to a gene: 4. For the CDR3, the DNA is TGCGCCAGCAGCTTGGCAGGGGGGACAACTGAAGCTTTCTTT. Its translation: CASSLAGGTTEAFF. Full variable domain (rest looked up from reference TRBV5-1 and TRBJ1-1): KAGVTQTPRYLIKTRGQQVTLSCSPISGHRSVSWYQQTPGQGLQFLFEYFSETQRNKGNFPGRFSGRQFSNSRSEMNVSTLELGDSALYLCASSLAGGTTEAFFGQGTRLTVV.

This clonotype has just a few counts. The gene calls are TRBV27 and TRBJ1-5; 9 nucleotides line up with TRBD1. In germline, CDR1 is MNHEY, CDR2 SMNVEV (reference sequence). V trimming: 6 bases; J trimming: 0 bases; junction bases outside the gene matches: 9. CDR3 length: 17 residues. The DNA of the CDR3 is TGTGCCAGCAGCCGGGGACAGGGAGCATATAGCAATCAGCCCCAGCATTTT. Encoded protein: CASSRGQGAYSNQPQHF.

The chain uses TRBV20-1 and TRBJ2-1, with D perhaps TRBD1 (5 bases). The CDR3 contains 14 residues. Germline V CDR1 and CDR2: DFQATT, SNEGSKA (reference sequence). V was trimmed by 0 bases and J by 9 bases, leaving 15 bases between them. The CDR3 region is CSARDQDNRSEQFF. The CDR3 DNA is TGCAGTGCTAGAGATCAGGACAATCGCAGTGAGCAGTTCTTC.

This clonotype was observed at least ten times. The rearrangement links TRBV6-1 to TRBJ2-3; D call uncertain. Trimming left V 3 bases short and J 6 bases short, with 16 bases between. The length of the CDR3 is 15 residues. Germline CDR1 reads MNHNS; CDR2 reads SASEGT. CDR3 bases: TGTGCCAGCAGTGAGGTGAATCTACCGCTGGATACGCAGTATTTT. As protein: CASSEVNLPLDTQYF.

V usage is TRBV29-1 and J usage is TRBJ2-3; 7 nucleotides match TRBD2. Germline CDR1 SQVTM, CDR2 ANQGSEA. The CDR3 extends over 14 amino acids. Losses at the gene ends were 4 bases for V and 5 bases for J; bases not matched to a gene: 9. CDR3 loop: CSVVRGRGIDTQYF. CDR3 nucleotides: TGCAGCGTTGTTCGCGGGAGAGGAATAGATACGCAGTATTTT.

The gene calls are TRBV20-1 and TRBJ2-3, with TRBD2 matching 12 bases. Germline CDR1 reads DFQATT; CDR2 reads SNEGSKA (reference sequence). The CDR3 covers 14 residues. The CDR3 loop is CTARLAGATDTQYF. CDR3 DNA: TGCACCGCTAGACTAGCGGGAGCTACAGATACGCAGTATTTT.

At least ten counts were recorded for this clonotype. The chain's CDR3 is CASRPTSPNRGSYEQYF. The CDR3 DNA follows: TGTGCCAGCAGGCCGACCAGCCCAAACAGGGGGAGCTACGAGCAGTACTTC. The chain links TRBV7-9 to TRBJ2-7, with 8 positions matching TRBD1. V lost 6 bases and J lost 3; bases outside the gene matches: 16. This CDR3 has 17 amino acids. In germline, CDR1 is SEHNR, CDR2 FQNEAQ (reference sequence).

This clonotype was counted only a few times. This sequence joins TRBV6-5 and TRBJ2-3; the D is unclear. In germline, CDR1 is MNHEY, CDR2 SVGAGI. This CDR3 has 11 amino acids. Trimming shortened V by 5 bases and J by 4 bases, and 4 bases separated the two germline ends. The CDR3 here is CASSTPDTQYF. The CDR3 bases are TGTGCCAGCAGTACCCCAGATACGCAGTATTTT.

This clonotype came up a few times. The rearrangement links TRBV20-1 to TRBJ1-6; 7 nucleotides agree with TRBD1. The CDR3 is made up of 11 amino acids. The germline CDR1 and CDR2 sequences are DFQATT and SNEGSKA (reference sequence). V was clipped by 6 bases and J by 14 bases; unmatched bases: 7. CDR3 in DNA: TGCAGTGCCGTTGACAGGGCCTCCCTCCACTTT. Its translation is CSAVDRASLHF.

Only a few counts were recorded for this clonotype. The CDR3 sequence is CASTGTDYGYTF. The CDR3 DNA is TGTGCCAGCACCGGGACAGACTATGGCTACACCTTC. The V call is TRBV12-3 or TRBV12-4, the J call TRBJ1-2; TRBD1 matches 7 bases. Trimming cost V 7 bases and J 3 bases; bases outside gene matches: 2. The CDR3 has 12 residues.

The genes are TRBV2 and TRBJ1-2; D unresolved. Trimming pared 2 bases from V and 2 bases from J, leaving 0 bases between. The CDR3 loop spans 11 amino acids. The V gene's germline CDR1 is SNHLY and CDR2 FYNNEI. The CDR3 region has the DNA TGTGCCAGCAGTGAAAACTATGGCTACACCTTC. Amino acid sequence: CASSENYGYTF.

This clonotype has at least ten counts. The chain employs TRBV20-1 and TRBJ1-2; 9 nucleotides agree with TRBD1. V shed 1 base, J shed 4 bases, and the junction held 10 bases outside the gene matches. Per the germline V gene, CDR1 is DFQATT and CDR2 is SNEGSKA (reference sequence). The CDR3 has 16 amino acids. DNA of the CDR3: TGCAGTGCTAGAGGGGACAGGGCAGGAAGCTTCTATGGCTACACCTTC. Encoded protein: CSARGDRAGSFYGYTF.

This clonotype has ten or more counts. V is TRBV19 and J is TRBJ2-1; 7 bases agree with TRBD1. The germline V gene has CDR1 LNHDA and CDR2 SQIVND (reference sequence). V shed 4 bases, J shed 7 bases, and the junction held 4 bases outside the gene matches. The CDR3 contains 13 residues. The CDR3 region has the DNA TGTGCCAGTAGTAGAGACAGGGAAAATGAGCAGTTCTTC. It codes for CASSRDRENEQFF.

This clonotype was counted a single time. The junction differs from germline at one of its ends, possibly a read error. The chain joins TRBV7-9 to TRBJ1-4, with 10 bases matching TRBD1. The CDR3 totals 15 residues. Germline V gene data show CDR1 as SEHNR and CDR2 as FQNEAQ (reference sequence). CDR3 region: CVSSPSRTGGEKLFF. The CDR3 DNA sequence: TGTGTCAGCAGCCCCTCTAGGACAGGGGGTGAAAAACTGTTTTTT.